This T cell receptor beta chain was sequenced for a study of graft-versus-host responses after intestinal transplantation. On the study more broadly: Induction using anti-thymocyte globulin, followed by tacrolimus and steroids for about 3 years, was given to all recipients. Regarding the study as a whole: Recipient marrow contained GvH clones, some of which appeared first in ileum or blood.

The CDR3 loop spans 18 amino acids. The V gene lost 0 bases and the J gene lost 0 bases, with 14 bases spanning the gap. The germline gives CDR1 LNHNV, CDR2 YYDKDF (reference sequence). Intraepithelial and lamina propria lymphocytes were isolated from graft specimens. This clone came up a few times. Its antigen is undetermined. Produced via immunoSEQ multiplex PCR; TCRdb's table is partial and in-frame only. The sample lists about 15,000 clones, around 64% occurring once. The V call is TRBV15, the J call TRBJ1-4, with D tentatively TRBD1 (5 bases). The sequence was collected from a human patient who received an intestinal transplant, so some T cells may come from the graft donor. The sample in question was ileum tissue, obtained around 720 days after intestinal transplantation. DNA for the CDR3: TGTGCCACCAGCAGAGATTGGGGGGGAGGCGCAACTAATGAAAAACTGTTTTTT. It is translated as CATSRDWGGGATNEKLFF.